The next 25 T cell receptor beta chains were all read from a single sample in a study of shared clonotypes between healthy human individuals (dated by TCRdb to 2018 to 2020). Libraries were built with the immunoSEQ multiplex PCR assay. The table comes from immuneACCESS by way of TCRdb, which keeps in-frame sequences with V and J called. Part of the clones is missing from these tables; in studies checked, under half for an unresolved V gene and the rest for unknown reasons. This sample is represented by over a million clones; approximately 80% of them were singletons. Together, the top ten hold 0.5% to 0.6% of the sample. The specimen sequenced was memory CD4+ T cells from PBMCs. The cell subset or site label here, explained by the study, means: CD45RA-negative fraction. These receptors all stem from a man between 18 and 29 years old in good health. Some clones in this sample may be carry-over from other donors' samples.

This sequence joins TRBV10-3 and TRBJ2-3; maybe TRBD2 (6 bases). CDR1 is ENHRY and CDR2 is SYGVKD in the germline V gene. The CDR3 extends over 14 amino acids. Deletions cut 10 bases from V and 2 bases from J, with 16 bases between. CDR3 DNA sequence: TGTGCCACCCTCCCCGGCGGGATCACAGATACGCAGTATTTT. As protein: CATLPGGITDTQYF.

The chain has TRBV2 and TRBJ1-2, with D possibly matching TRBD1 (6 bases). Trimming left V 3 bases short and J 8 bases short, with 13 bases between. CDR1 and CDR2 (germline): SNHLY, FYNNEI. This CDR3 has 13 amino acids. The CDR3 DNA reads TGTGCCAGCAGTGATTGGGGGGGCGGAGGCTACACCTTC. Protein: CASSDWGGGGYTF.

The chain is built from TRBV7-2 and TRBJ2-3; a possible D gene is TRBD2 (6 bases). CDR1 is SGHTA and CDR2 is FQGNSA in the germline V gene. The CDR3 consists of 14 residues. V lost 8 bases and J lost 2, with 14 bases in between. The CDR3 sequence is CASGGAGFTDTQYF. In nucleotides, the CDR3 is TGTGCCAGCGGAGGGGCAGGTTTCACAGATACGCAGTATTTT.

The J gene is TRBJ2-6, the V gene TRBV7-6, with D tentatively TRBD2 (5 bases). Germline V CDR1 and CDR2: SGHVS, FNYEAQ. V was clipped by 0 bases and J by 0 bases, with 12 bases between them. This CDR3 contains 18 residues. CDR3 region: CASSLAGRENSGANVLTF. The CDR3 nucleotides are TGTGCCAGCAGCTTAGCAGGTCGGGAAAACTCTGGGGCCAACGTCCTGACTTTC.

This chain connects TRBV18 to TRBJ1-5; D is uncertain. Germline lookup yields CDR1 KGHSH and CDR2 LQKENI. Trimming stripped 6 bases from V and 2 bases from J, with 8 bases between. The CDR3 is 13 amino acids. Here the CDR3 DNA reads TGTGCCAGCTCCTCCGTCGGCAATCAGCCCCAGCATTTT. Translated, it gives CASSSVGNQPQHF.

The genes are TRBV4-1 and TRBJ2-1; D is uncertain. The CDR3 covers 16 residues. The germline gives CDR1 MGHRA, CDR2 YSYEKL. The V and J ends lost 1 base and 2 bases respectively, with 12 bases between them. CDR3 in DNA: TGCGCCAGCAGCCAAGGTTTTATAAGCACCTACAATGAGCAGTTCTTC. Its protein is CASSQGFISTYNEQFF.

V usage is TRBV5-6 and J usage is TRBJ2-2, with 14 bases that match TRBD2. Per germline, CDR1 SGHDT and CDR2 YYEEEE. CDR3 length: 17 amino acids. With V trimmed by 4 bases and J by 3 bases, 5 bases remained unmatched. The CDR3 DNA reads as TGTGCCAGCAGCAAGGGACTAGCGGGAGTCCACACCGGGGAGCTGTTTTTT. Translating gives CASSKGLAGVHTGELFF. The full variable domain, in which reference TRBV5-6 and TRBJ2-2 provide the parts outside the CDR3, is DAGVTQSPTHLIKTRGQQVTLRCSPKSGHDTVSWYQQALGQGPQFIFQYYEEEERQRGNFPDRFSGHQFPNYSSELNVNALLLGDSALYLCASSKGLAGVHTGELFFGEGSRLTVL.

The chain couples TRBV15 to TRBJ1-5, with TRBD1 as a possible D gene (5 bases). There are 18 residues in the CDR3. The V end lost 0 bases, the J end lost 2 bases, and 17 bases lay between the germline ends. Germline V CDR1 and CDR2: LNHNV, YYDKDF (reference sequence). This chain's CDR3 is CATSRDLRDPGGNQPQHF. The DNA for the CDR3 is TGTGCCACCAGCAGAGATCTAAGGGACCCCGGCGGCAATCAGCCCCAGCATTTT.

This chain links TRBV7-7 with TRBJ2-5; no clear D. The CDR3 is 14 residues long. V lost 1 base to trimming and J lost 1 base, with 7 bases between them. The V gene's germline CDR1 is SSHAT and CDR2 FNYEAQ (reference sequence). CDR3 in DNA: TGTGCCAGCAGCTTAGAAGGCCCCCAAGAGACCCAGTACTTC. Its protein product is CASSLEGPQETQYF.

The chain combines TRBV6-5 with TRBJ1-1; D is uncertain. Trimming removed 5 bases at V and 0 bases at J, with 10 bases between. The CDR3 covers 14 residues. Germline assignment: CDR1 MNHEY and CDR2 SVGAGI. CDR3 coding DNA: TGTGCCAGCAGTATTTCCAGACTGAACACTGAAGCTTTCTTT. It codes for CASSISRLNTEAFF.

The chain is built from TRBV7-9 and TRBJ1-2, with D hard to call. This CDR3 region has 14 residues. V was pared by 1 base and J by 7 bases, with 13 bases between. The germline V gene encodes CDR1 SEHNR and CDR2 FQNEAQ (reference sequence). The CDR3 spells CASSLGVLAPGYTF. For the CDR3, the DNA is TGTGCCAGCAGCTTAGGGGTGCTTGCGCCTGGCTACACCTTC.

The chain combines TRBV28 with TRBJ2-7; D may be TRBD1 or TRBD2 (5 bases each). Trimming took 5 bases from V and 3 from J, leaving 17 bases between them. The CDR3 spans 15 residues. The V gene's germline CDR1 is MDHEN and CDR2 SYDVKM. The CDR3: CASSRGWGSFYEQYF. DNA of the CDR3: TGTGCCAGCAGTAGGGGCTGGGGGAGTTTCTACGAGCAGTACTTC. The whole variable domain, remainder taken from reference TRBV28 and TRBJ2-7, is DVKVTQSSRYLVKRTGEKVFLECVQDMDHENMFWYRQDPGLGLRLIYFSYDVKMKEKGDIPEGYSVSREKKERFSLILESASTNQTSMYLCASSRGWGSFYEQYFGPGTRLTVT.

The rearrangement uses TRBV9 and TRBJ2-1; 11 bases align to TRBD2. CDR3 length equals 15 residues. Germline V gives CDR1 SGDLS, CDR2 YYNGEE. V dropped 3 bases and J dropped 9; count of bases not matched to a gene: 8. In DNA, the CDR3 is TGTGCCAGCAGCGCCACTAGCGGGAGACGTAGTGAGCAGTTCTTC. Protein: CASSATSGRRSEQFF. The complete variable domain, with remaining parts taken from reference TRBV9 and TRBJ2-1, reads DSGVTQTPKHLITATGQRVTLRCSPRSGDLSVYWYQQSLDQGLQFLIQYYNGEERAKGNILERFSAQQFPDLHSELNLSSLELGDSALYFCASSATSGRRSEQFFGPGTRLTVL.

This clone was seen a single time. The chain recombines TRBV6-6 with TRBJ2-2; 10 nucleotides match TRBD1. Germline V CDR1 and CDR2: MNHNY, SVGAGI (reference sequence). The junction had 9 bases not matched to a gene; V was cut back by 6 bases and J by 5 bases. The CDR3 consists of 16 residues. The CDR3 loop reads CASRPSGQGITGELFF. CDR3 nucleotide sequence: TGTGCCAGCAGACCCTCGGGACAGGGGATTACCGGGGAGCTGTTTTTT.

The V gene is TRBV5-1, the J gene TRBJ2-5; D uncertain. CDR1 is SGHRS and CDR2 is YFSETQ in the germline V gene. V lost 1 base to trimming and J lost 0 bases, with 7 bases between them. The CDR3 totals 14 residues. CDR3 sequence: CASSLSSNQETQYF. For the CDR3, the DNA is TGCGCCAGCAGCTTGTCGAGTAACCAAGAGACCCAGTACTTC.

The CDR3 loop is CASRYRRTEAFF. The CDR3 nucleotides read TGTGCCAGCAGATACAGACGAACTGAAGCTTTCTTT. The genes are TRBV28 and TRBJ1-1; no clear D. Between the trimmed V and J ends, which lost 6 bases and 5 bases, there was a span of 10 bases. CDR1 MDHEN and CDR2 SYDVKM come from the germline V gene. The CDR3 extends over 12 amino acids. The variable domain in full, completed from reference TRBV28 and TRBJ1-1, reads DVKVTQSSRYLVKRTGEKVFLECVQDMDHENMFWYRQDPGLGLRLIYFSYDVKMKEKGDIPEGYSVSREKKERFSLILESASTNQTSMYLCASRYRRTEAFFGQGTRLTVV.

This chain connects TRBV10-1 to TRBJ2-1, with TRBD2 matching over 10 bases. There are 15 residues in the CDR3. With 3 bases clipped from V and 4 bases from J, the junction kept 3 bases outside the gene matches. The V gene's germline CDR1 is WNHNN and CDR2 SYGVQD (reference sequence). As DNA, the CDR3 is TGCGCCAGCAGTGAAAGAGCGGGAGGGTACAATGAGCAGTTCTTC. Its translation is CASSERAGGYNEQFF.

The rearrangement uses TRBV6-4 and TRBJ1-2; D may be TRBD1 (6 bases). CDR1 MRHNA and CDR2 SNTAGT come from the germline V gene. V was trimmed by 0 bases and J by 8 bases, leaving 19 bases between them. The CDR3 runs 16 residues. In nucleotides, the CDR3 is TGTGCCAGCAGTGACTCGTGGGGGCCGAGGGATAGGGGCTACACCTTC. It translates to CASSDSWGPRDRGYTF.

The chain's CDR3 is CASSLVSGPLEQYF. The DNA of the CDR3 is TGTGCCAGCAGCTTAGTTAGCGGCCCCCTCGAGCAGTACTTC. V and J are TRBV7-3 and TRBJ2-7, with D maybe TRBD2 (6 bases). With 2 bases removed from V and 6 bases from J, the gap between germline ends came to 14 bases. The germline V gene has CDR1 SGHTA and CDR2 FQGTGA. The CDR3 runs to 14 residues.

This chain connects TRBV7-9 to TRBJ2-1, with TRBD1 identical over 7 bases. The CDR3 runs 13 residues. Germline loops: CDR1 SEHNR, CDR2 FQNEAQ (reference sequence). V trimming: 5 bases; J trimming: 8 bases; junction bases outside the gene matches: 6. The CDR3 coding sequence is TGTGCCAGCAGCCCCGGGACAGCCGATGAGCAGTTCTTC. Amino acid sequence: CASSPGTADEQFF.

Only one count was recorded for this clone. The V call is TRBV6-6, the J call TRBJ2-2; the match to TRBD1 covers 8 bases. From germline, CDR1 is MNHNY and CDR2 SVGAGI (reference sequence). V dropped 5 bases and J dropped 5; count of bases not matched to a gene: 10. There are 16 residues in the CDR3. The CDR3, as DNA: TGTGCCAGCAGTAGGAGCGGACAGGGCGGAACCGGGGAGCTGTTTTTT. Translating gives CASSRSGQGGTGELFF.

The genes are TRBV7-2 and TRBJ2-3, with TRBD2 matching over 8 bases. Trimming took 4 bases from V and 5 from J; bases not matched to a gene: 2. This CDR3 spans 13 amino acids. The germline gives CDR1 SGHTA, CDR2 FQGNSA. CDR3 region: CASSSTSGDTQYF. The CDR3 DNA follows: TGTGCCAGCAGCTCCACTAGCGGAGATACGCAGTATTTT.

The genes are TRBV29-1 and TRBJ2-5, with a tentative D call TRBD2 (6 bases). The V and J ends lost 7 bases and 1 base respectively, with 13 bases between them. The CDR3 length is 13 residues. Germline V gives CDR1 SQVTM, CDR2 ANQGSEA. The CDR3 reads CSATGLPQETQYF. The CDR3 DNA follows: TGCAGCGCCACGGGACTCCCCCAAGAGACCCAGTACTTC. The whole variable domain, filled in from reference TRBV29-1 and TRBJ2-5, reads SAVISQKPSRDICQRGTSLTIQCQVDSQVTMMFWYRQQPGQSLTLIATANQGSEATYESGFVIDKFPISRPNLTFSTLTVSNMSPEDSSIYLCSATGLPQETQYFGPGTRLLVL.

This clone was seen just once. CDR3 sequence: CASSAQGDETQYF. CDR3 DNA sequence: TGCGCCAGCAGCGCTCAGGGGGATGAGACCCAGTACTTC. The V and J genes are TRBV5-1 and TRBJ2-5; 7 bases are shared with TRBD1. The V gene end was trimmed by 4 bases and the J gene end by 5 bases; junction bases not matched to a gene: 5. The CDR3 covers 13 residues. Germline V CDR1 and CDR2: SGHRS, YFSETQ.

The chain recombines TRBV4-2 with TRBJ2-3; 12 bases line up with TRBD2. CDR3 size: 17 residues. The V segment lost 3 bases and the J segment 0 bases; nucleotides outside the gene matches: 4. The V gene's germline CDR1 is LGHNA and CDR2 YNFKEQ. The DNA for the CDR3 is TGTGCCAGCAGCCAGGCCGGGACTAGCGGGAGCACAGATACGCAGTATTTT. It codes for CASSQAGTSGSTDTQYF.